The rows below give T cell receptor beta chains drawn from one sample of a study of vaccination effects on CD4 cells after COVID-19. These receptors lack a known antigen. Sequencing used immunoSEQ multiplex PCR; TCRdb keeps in-frame clones, though not all of them. The sample carries almost 70,000 clones, 70% to 75% recorded once. The sample in question was CD4+ T cells from PBMCs cultured with HCoV-229E spike peptides, obtained after COVID-19 vaccination. These receptors were collected from a human donor who received a COVID-19 vaccine. The CDR3 runs from the conserved cysteine through the conserved F or W. D genes are given only for firm matches. The listing skips clone size in some rows; elsewhere it reads once, few, many or a size class.

TRBJ2-2 . TRBV23-1 . TGCGCCAGCAGTGCCCGAACGAACACCGGGGAGCTGTTTTTT CASSARTNTGELFF
TRBJ1-1 . TRBV6-5 . TGTGCCAGCAGCCGACGGGGGAACACTGAAGCTTTCTTT CASSRRGNTEAFF
TRBJ1-4 . TRBV20-1 . TGCAGTGCTAGTAATGGTGAAAAACTGTTTTTT CSASNGEKLFF
TRBJ1-4 TRBD1 TRBV28 . TGTGCCAGCAGTTTTGTTGGAGGGGGCGGCGAAAAACTGTTTTTT CASSFVGGGGEKLFF
TRBJ1-5 TRBD1 TRBV19 . TGTGCCAGTACCCCCGACAGGGGTCGCAATCAGCCCCAGCATTTT CASTPDRGRNQPQHF
TRBJ2-5 . TRBV30 . TGTGCCTGGAGTGTAGGGGAGACCCAGTACTTC CAWSVGETQYF
TRBJ1-3 TRBD1 TRBV28 . TGTGCCAGCAGTTTAAAAGGACAGGCGGGCTCTGGAAACACCATATATTTT CASSLKGQAGSGNTIYF
TRBJ1-6 . TRBV5-1 . TGCGCCAGCAGCTTGGAACCGGCTGGGGATTCACCCCTCCACTTT CASSLEPAGDSPLHF
TRBJ1-5 . TRBV5-8 few TGTGCCAGCAGCCAGGGAACCCCAAATCAGCCCCAGCATTTT CASSQGTPNQPQHF
TRBJ1-3 . TRBV6-2/TRBV6-3 . TGTGCCAGCAGTTACTCGTATCGGACTGGAAACACCATATATTTT CASSYSYRTGNTIYF
TRBJ2-3 TRBD2 TRBV7-2 . TGTGCCAGCAGCTGGAGCGGGGGGGTACGCACAGATACGCAGTATTTT CASSWSGGVRTDTQYF
TRBJ2-1 . TRBV6-5 once TGTGCCAGCAGTTCCGGGACTGTCTCCTACAATGAGCAGTTCTTC CASSSGTVSYNEQFF
TRBJ2-2 . TRBV18 few TGTGCCAGCTCGTTGACCACCCCCTCCGGGGAGCTGTTTTTT CASSLTTPSGELFF
TRBJ2-1 . TRBV6-4 . TGTGCCAGCAGTGAGATAGGACAGTATGGCCTTGAGCAGTTCTTC CASSEIGQYGLEQFF
TRBJ1-2 TRBD1 TRBV2 few TGTGCCAGCAGTTCCGGGACAGGGCCCCATGGCTACACCTTC CASSSGTGPHGYTF
TRBJ1-4 . TRBV2 . TGTGCCAGCAGTGTGTATGAAAAACTGTTTTTT CASSVYEKLFF
TRBJ2-3 TRBD2 TRBV6-5 . TGTGCCAGCAGTCAATTGACTAGCGCGGGAGATACGCAGTATTTT CASSQLTSAGDTQYF
TRBJ1-1 . TRBV6-5 . TGTGCCAGCAGTTCTGGCGGAGGGATGGGTACTGAAGCTTTCTTT CASSSGGGMGTEAFF